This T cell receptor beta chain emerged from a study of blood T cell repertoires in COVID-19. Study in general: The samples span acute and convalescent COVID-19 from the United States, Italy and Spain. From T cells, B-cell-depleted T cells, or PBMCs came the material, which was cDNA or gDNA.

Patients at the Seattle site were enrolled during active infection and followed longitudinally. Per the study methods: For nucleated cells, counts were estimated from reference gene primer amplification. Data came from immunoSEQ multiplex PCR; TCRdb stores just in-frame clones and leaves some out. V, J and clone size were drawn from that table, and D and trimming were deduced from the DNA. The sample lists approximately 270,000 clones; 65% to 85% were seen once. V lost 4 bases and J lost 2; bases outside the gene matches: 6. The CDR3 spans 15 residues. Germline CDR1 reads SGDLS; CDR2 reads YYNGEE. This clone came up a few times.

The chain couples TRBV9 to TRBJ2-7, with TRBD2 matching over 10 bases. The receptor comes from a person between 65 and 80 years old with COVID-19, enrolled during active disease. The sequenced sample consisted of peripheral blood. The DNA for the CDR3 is TGTGCCAGCAGCCCCCTTAGCGGGGGGCCCTACGAGCAGTACTTC. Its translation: CASSPLSGGPYEQYF. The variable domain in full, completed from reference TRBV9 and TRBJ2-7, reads DSGVTQTPKHLITATGQRVTLRCSPRSGDLSVYWYQQSLDQGLQFLIQYYNGEERAKGNILERFSAQQFPDLHSELNLSSLELGDSALYFCASSPLSGGPYEQYFGPGTRLTVT.